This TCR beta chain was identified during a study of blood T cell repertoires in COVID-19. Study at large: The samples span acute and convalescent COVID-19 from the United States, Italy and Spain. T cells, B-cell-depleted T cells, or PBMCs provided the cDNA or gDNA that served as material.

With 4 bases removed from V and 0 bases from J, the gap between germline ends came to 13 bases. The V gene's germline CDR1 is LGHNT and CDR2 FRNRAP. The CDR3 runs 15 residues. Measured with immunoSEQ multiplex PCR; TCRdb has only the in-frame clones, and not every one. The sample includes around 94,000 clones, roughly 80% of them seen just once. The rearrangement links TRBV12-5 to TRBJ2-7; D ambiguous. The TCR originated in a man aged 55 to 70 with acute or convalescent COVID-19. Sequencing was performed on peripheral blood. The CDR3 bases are TGTGCTAGTGGTTCGGGTCGACCTAGCTCCTACGAGCAGTACTTC. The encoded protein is CASGSGRPSSYEQYF.